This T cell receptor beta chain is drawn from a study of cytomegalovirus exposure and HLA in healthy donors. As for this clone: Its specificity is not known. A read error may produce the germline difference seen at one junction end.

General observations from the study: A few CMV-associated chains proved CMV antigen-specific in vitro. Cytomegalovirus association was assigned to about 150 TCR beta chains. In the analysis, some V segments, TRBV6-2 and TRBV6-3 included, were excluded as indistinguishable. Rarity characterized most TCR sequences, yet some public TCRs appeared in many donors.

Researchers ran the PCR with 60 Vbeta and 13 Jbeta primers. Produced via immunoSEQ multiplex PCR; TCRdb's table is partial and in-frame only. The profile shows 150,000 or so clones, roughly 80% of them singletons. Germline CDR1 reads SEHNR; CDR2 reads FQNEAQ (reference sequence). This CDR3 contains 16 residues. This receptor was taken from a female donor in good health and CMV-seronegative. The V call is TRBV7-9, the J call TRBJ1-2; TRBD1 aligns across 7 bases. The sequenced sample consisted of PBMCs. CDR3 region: CSSSLGGDRVPSGYTF. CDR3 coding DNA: TGTTCCAGCAGCTTAGGAGGAGACAGGGTGCCGTCGGGCTACACCTTC.